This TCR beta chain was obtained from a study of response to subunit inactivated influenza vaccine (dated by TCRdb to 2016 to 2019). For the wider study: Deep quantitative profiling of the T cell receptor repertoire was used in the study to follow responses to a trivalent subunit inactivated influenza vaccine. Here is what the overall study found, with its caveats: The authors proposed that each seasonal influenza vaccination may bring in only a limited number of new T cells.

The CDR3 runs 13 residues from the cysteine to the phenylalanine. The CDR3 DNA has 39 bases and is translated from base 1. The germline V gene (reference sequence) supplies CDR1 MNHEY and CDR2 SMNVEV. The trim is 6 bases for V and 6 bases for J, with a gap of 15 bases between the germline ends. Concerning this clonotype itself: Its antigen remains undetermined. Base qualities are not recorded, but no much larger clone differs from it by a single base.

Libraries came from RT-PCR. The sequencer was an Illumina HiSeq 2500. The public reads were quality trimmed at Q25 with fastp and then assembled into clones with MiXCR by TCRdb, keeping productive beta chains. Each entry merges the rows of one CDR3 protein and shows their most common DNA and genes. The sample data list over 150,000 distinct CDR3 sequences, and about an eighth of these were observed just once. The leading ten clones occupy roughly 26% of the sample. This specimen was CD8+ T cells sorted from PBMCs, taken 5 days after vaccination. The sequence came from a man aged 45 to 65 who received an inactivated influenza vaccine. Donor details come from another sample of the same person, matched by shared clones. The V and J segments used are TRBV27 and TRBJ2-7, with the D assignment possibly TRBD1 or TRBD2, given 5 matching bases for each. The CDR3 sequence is CASSYGTSGEQYF. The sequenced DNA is TGTGCCAGCAGCTACGGGACGAGTGGCGAGCAGTACTTC.